The T cell receptor (beta chain) under discussion was sequenced for a study of CD8+CD57+ T cells in acquired aplastic anemia. The overall study: Mean yield of DNA from sorted CD4+ and CD8+ cells was approximately 3 ug. The study obtained 10 million to 12 million reads on average for CD4+ cells from healthy donors.

Turning to this clonotype: Antigen specificity is unknown. Since a much larger clone is just one base distant, this may be a read error.

The CDR3 loop spans 15 amino acids. Germline V CDR1 and CDR2: LGHNT, FRNRAP. Between the trimmed V and J ends, which lost 1 base and 5 bases, there was a span of 12 bases. Study results and limitations: Statistical testing detected no significant gap in CD8+ Simpson's diversity between patients and controls. There were fewer than 35 CD8+ CDR3 sequences that occurred in both patients and controls.

The TCR beta profiling, which covered VDJ combination and CDR3 sequence, was carried out using genomic DNA as the template. TCRdb redid the calling of the reads with MiXCR, one entry per CDR3 protein. The sample records 150,000 to 200,000 distinct CDR3 sequences, roughly 45% being singletons. The source is a human donor in good health. J is TRBJ2-1 and V is TRBV12-5; D is perhaps TRBD1 (6 bases). Source material: sorted CD4+, CD8+, or CD8+CD57+ T cells (not recorded which) from PBMCs. CDR3 coding DNA: TGTGCTAGTGGTTTGGGGGACAAGATTAACAATGAGCAGTTCTTC. Protein sequence: CASGLGDKINNEQFF.